The following is a TCR beta chain sequence with its context. V lost 4 bases to trimming and J lost 4 bases, with 19 bases between them. Germline V gives CDR1 GTSNPN, CDR2 SVGIG (reference sequence). This CDR3 region has 16 residues. The data were produced by immunoSEQ multiplex PCR, yet TCRdb's version contains in-frame clones alone and is incomplete. This table holds 100,000 to 150,000 clones, roughly four fifths found once. This specimen belongs to a study of blood T cell repertoires in COVID-19. What was sequenced was peripheral blood. The sequence was collected from a man aged 50-60 years with acute or convalescent COVID-19. This chain uses TRBV30 with TRBJ2-2; a weak D match, TRBD2 (6 bases). The CDR3 DNA reads as TGTGCCTGGACCCCTAAGGTTTTCGGGGGCACCGGGGAGCTGTTTTTT. It yields the protein CAWTPKVFGGTGELFF.